This T cell receptor (beta chain) was recovered during a study of T cell repertoires in aging, cancer and after chemotherapy. This clonotype was observed a single time. As yet, its antigen is unknown. Whole-study findings and limits: In each cancer cohort, median generation probability increased across chemotherapy, suggesting thymic output rebounded.

V lost 2 bases, J lost 0 bases, and 17 bases lay in between. Germline assignment: CDR1 SEHNR and CDR2 FQNEAQ (reference sequence). The CDR3 runs to 17 residues. TRB rearrangements spanning V, D and J were amplified using mixed TRB-A/B primers. TCRdb fed the multiplex PCR reads into MiXCR, producing one record per CDR3 protein. The profile covers 8,000 to 10,000 distinct CDR3 sequences, with roughly a quarter appearing a single time and 2% to 3% taken by the ten largest. Peripheral blood genomic DNA, not sorted cells or RNA, was the template. The J gene is TRBJ2-7, the V gene TRBV7-9; tentative D call: TRBD2 (6 bases). Sequencing input: blood. The receptor was derived from a human donor in good health. The CDR3 protein is CASSLSSPGLLSYEQYF. CDR3 DNA: TGTGCCAGCAGCTTATCCTCCCCGGGACTCCTCTCCTACGAGCAGTACTTC. The whole variable domain, remainder taken from reference TRBV7-9 and TRBJ2-7, is DTGVSQNPRHKITKRGQNVTFRCDPISEHNRLYWYRQTLGQGPEFLTYFQNEAQLEKSRLLSDRFSAERPKGSFSTLEIQRTEQGDSAMYLCASSLSSPGLLSYEQYFGPGTRLTVT.